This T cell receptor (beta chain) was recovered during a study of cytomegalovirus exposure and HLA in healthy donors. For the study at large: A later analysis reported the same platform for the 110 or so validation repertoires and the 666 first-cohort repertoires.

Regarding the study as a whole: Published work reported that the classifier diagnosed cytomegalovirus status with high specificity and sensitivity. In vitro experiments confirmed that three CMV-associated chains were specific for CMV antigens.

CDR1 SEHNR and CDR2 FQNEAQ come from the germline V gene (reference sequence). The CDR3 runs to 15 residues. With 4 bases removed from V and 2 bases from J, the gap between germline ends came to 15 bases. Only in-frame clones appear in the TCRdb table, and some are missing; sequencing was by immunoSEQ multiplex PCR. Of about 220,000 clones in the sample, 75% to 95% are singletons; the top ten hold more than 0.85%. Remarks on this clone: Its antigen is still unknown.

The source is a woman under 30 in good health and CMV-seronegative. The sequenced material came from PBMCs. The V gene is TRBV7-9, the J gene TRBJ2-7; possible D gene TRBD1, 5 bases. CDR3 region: CASSSPAGLPYEQYF. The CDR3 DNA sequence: TGTGCCAGCAGCTCCCCGGCAGGGCTACCCTACGAGCAGTACTTC. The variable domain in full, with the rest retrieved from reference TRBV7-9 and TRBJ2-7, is DTGVSQNPRHKITKRGQNVTFRCDPISEHNRLYWYRQTLGQGPEFLTYFQNEAQLEKSRLLSDRFSAERPKGSFSTLEIQRTEQGDSAMYLCASSSPAGLPYEQYFGPGTRLTVT.